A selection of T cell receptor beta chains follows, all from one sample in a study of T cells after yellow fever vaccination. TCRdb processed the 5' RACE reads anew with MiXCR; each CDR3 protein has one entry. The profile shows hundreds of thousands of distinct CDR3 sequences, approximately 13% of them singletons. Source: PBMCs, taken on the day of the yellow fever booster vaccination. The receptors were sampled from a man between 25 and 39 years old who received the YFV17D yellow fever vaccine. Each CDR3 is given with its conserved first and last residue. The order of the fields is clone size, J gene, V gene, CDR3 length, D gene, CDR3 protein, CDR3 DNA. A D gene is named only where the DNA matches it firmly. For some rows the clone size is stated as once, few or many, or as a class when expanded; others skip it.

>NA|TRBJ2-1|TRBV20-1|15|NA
CSARPGPSSYNEQFF
TGCAGTGCTAGACCAGGACCGAGCTCCTACAATGAGCAGTTCTTC
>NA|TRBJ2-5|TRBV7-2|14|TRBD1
CASSPTGQQETQYF
TGTGCCAGCAGCCCGACGGGACAGCAAGAGACCCAGTACTTC
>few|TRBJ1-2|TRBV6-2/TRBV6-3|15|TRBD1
CASSHGQGQNYGYTF
TGTGCCAGCAGCCATGGACAGGGGCAGAACTATGGCTACACCTTC
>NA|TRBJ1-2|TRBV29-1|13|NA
CSVVERTRDGYTF
TGCAGCGTTGTAGAGAGGACAAGGGATGGCTACACCTTC
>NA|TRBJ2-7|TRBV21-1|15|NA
CASSSPAGGCHEQYF
TGTGCCAGCAGCAGCCCAGCGGGAGGGTGCCACGAGCAGTACTTC
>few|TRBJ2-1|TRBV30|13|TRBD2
CAWSVRTSGNPVF
TGTGCCTGGAGTGTACGAACTAGCGGGAACCCCGTCTTC
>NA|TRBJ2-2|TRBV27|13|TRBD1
CACQQGASGELFF
TGTGCCTGCCAACAGGGGGCCTCCGGGGAGCTGTTTTTT
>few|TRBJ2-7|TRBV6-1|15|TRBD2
CASSTSPLAGDEQYF
TGTGCCAGCAGTACGTCACCCCTAGCGGGAGACGAGCAGTACTTC
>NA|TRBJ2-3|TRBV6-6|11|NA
CASQITDTQYF
TGTGCCAGCCAAATCACAGATACGCAGTATTTT
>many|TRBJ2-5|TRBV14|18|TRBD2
CASSQVVGGRASGETQYF
TGTGCCAGCAGCCAAGTCGTCGGCGGGAGGGCCTCTGGAGAGACCCAGTACTTC
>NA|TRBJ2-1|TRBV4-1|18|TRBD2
CASSRGIPGLAGGNEQFF
TGCGCCAGCAGCCGAGGCATTCCGGGACTAGCGGGAGGTAATGAGCAGTTCTTC
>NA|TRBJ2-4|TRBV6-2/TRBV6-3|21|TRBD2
CASSYLLSGVAGGVAKNIQYF
TGTGCCAGCAGTTACCTGCTGTCGGGGGTAGCGGGAGGAGTGGCCAAAAACATTCAGTACTTC